Each of the 2 T cell receptor beta chains below was sequenced from the same sample in a study of a mutant IDH1 vaccine in newly diagnosed glioma. TCRdb keeps only in-frame clones here, not all; method: immunoSEQ multiplex PCR. The sample records 69,000 or so clones, around 84% being singletons. These receptors are not linked to any known antigen. The time point: week 35, safety follow-up. Vaccine doses each comprised 300 ug of mutant IDH1 20-mer peptide, with topical imiquimod. Sequenced here: PBMCs, sampled from a glioma patient whose treatment included an IDH1 peptide vaccine. Receptors were obtained from a man aged 30-40 years with glioma.

Notes on this clone: This CDR3 is missing its conserved last phenylalanine or tryptophan, likely due to a read error. The DNA is omitted, as the CDR3 cannot be located on it reliably, and the CDR3 follows TCRdb's listing. The chain joins TRBV4-1 to TRBJ1-4. 10 amino acids form the CDR3, both terminal residues included. Germline CDR1 MGHRA, CDR2 YSYEKL. The CDR3: CASRPNSSGR.

This clone came up a few times. J is TRBJ1-1 and V is TRBV9; D unresolved. The CDR3 length is 14 residues. Germline values: CDR1 SGDLS, CDR2 YYNGEE. The germline V and J ends were trimmed by 4 bases and 0 bases, with 10 bases remaining between them. This chain's CDR3 is CASSPRTVNTEAFF. The CDR3 DNA sequence: TGTGCCAGCAGCCCGCGGACGGTGAACACTGAAGCTTTCTTT.